This T cell receptor beta chain was identified during a study of identical twins. Study-level findings and limits: Alpha sequences out of frame and shared by twins had excess low generation probability. A partial confounding effect on zero-insertion analyses could come from invariant MAIT and iNKT cells.

Germline trimming cut 5 bases from V and 1 base from J; bases unmatched to any gene: 8. The CDR3 has 16 residues. Note on this clonotype: Antigen: not known.

A universal primer site came from template switching; cDNA carried unique molecular identifiers. MiXCR, applied by TCRdb to the 5' RACE reads, yields one record per CDR3 protein. The sample includes 650,000 to 800,000 distinct CDR3 sequences, approximately 9% seen only once; the top ten take approximately 0.89%. This sample also appeared in a second study, on yellow fever vaccine responses in identical twins.

Sequenced: PBMCs. J is TRBJ2-7 and V is TRBV12-3 or TRBV12-4; TRBD1 agrees at 10 bases. The source of this sequence is a young woman in good health. Here the CDR3 DNA reads TGTGCCAGCAGTCAACTCCGGGACAGGGGTTCCTACGAGCAGTACTTC. Its translation: CASSQLRDRGSYEQYF.